The sequence of this T cell receptor (beta chain) was determined in a study of blood T cell repertoires in COVID-19. Unmatched junction bases numbered 5, after V lost 1 base and J lost 4 bases. The CDR3 totals 15 residues. Germline CDR1 KGHDR, CDR2 SFDVKD. In the original processing: Estimated nucleated cell counts came from reference gene primer amplification. TCRdb's copy holds only in-frame clones and misses some; the assay was immunoSEQ multiplex PCR. That table supplies the V and J calls and clone size; D and trimming were determined from the DNA. The repertoire holds about 100,000 clones, about 86% seen once, with about 5.3% in the top ten.

This receptor was obtained from a human donor in a cohort sampled during active COVID-19. The chain couples TRBV24-1 to TRBJ2-5, with 7 positions matching TRBD1. Sequenced material: peripheral blood. As DNA, the CDR3 is TGTGCCACCAGTGATTTCCAGTCAGGGGGAGAGACCCAGTACTTC. The encoded protein is CATSDFQSGGETQYF.